This entry is about one T cell receptor beta chain. A read error may explain this, as a much larger clone is one base away. The data are from a study of molecular identifiers for immune sequencing clone quantification. TCRdb re-analysed the PCR reads in MiXCR, keeping a single row per CDR3 protein. The repertoire holds over 600,000 distinct CDR3 sequences, with 20% as singletons. Germline CDR1 LGHNA, CDR2 YSLEER. V lost 4 bases and J lost 5, with 11 bases in between. The CDR3 is 13 amino acids. The rearrangement uses TRBV4-3 and TRBJ2-5; tentative D call: TRBD2 (6 bases). The sample taken for sequencing was naive CD8+ T cells from blood, with Jurkat cell RNA spiked in. Subset meaning: FACS-sorted CD8+CD4-CCR7+CD45RA+ naive T cells. This TCR was recovered from a human donor in good health. Some libraries in this study had Jurkat cell RNA spiked in. CDR3 in amino acids: CASSRRGHETQYF. The CDR3 DNA follows: TGCGCCAGCAGCCGGAGGGGTCATGAGACCCAGTACTTC.